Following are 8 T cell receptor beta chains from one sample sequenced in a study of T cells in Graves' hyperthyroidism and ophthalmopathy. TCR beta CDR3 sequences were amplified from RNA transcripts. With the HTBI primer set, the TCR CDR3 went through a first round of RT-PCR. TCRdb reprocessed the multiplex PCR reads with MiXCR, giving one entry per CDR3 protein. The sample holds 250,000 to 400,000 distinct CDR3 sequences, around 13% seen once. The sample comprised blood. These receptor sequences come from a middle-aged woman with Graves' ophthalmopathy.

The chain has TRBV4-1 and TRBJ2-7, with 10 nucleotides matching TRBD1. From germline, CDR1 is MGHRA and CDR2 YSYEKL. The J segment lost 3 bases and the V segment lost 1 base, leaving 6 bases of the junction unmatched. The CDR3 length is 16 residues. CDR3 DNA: TGCGCCAGCAGCCAAGTCTACGGGACAGGGGACTACGAGCAGTACTTC. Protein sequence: CASSQVYGTGDYEQYF.

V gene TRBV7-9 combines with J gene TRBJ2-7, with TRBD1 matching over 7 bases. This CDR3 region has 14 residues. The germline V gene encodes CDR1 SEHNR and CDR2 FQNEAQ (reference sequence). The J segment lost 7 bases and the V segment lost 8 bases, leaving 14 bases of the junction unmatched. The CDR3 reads CASAGTENTGEQYF. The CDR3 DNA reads TGTGCCAGCGCCGGGACAGAAAACACCGGGGAGCAGTACTTC.

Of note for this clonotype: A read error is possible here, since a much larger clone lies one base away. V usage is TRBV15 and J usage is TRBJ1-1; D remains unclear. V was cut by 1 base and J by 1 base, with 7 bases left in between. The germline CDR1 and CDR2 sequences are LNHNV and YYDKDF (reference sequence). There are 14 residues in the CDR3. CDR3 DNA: TGTGCCACCAGCAGAGGAGGGAGGAACACTGAAGCTTTCTTT. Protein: CATSRGGRNTEAFF.

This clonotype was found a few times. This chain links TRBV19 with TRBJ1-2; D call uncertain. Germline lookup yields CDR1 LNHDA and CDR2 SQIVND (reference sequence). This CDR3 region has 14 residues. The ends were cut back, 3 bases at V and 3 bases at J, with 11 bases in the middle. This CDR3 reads CASSIMTGDYGYTF. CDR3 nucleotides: TGTGCCAGTAGTATCATGACTGGGGACTATGGCTACACCTTC.

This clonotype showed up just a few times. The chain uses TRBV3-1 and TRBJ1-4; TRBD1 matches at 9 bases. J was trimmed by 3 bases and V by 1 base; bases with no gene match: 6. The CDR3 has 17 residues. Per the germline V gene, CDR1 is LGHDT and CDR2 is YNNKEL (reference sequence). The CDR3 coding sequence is TGTGCCAGCAGCCAAGTAAACAGGGGGCGGTCTAATGAAAAACTGTTTTTT. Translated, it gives CASSQVNRGRSNEKLFF.

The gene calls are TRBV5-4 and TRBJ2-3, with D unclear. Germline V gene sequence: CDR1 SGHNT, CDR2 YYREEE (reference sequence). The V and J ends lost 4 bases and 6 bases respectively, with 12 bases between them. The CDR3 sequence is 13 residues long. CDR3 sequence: CASSPDLEDTQYF. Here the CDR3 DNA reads TGTGCCAGCAGCCCCGACCTGGAGGATACGCAGTATTTT.

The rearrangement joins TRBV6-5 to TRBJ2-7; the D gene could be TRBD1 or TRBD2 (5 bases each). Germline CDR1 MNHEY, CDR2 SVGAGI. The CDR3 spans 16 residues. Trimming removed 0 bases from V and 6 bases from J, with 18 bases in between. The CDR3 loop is CASSYSKGTRPFEQYF. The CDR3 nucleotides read TGTGCCAGCAGTTACTCGAAGGGGACCCGGCCCTTCGAGCAGTACTTC.

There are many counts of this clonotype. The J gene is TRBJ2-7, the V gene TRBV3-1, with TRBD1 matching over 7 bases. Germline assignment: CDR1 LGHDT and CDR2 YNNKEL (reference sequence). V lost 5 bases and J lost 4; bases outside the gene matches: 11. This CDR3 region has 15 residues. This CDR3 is CASSIGTARQYEQYF. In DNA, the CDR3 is TGTGCCAGCAGCATCGGGACAGCAAGACAGTACGAGCAGTACTTC.